This TCR beta chain was obtained from a study of molecular identifiers for immune sequencing clone quantification. Study-level findings and limits: In cases of identical TCR molecules sharing a barcode, highly expanded clone sizes could be underestimated.

Listed TCR primers and previously described methods were used for bulk TCR libraries. TCRdb re-derived calls from the PCR reads in MiXCR, one entry per CDR3 protein. This table holds around 320,000 distinct CDR3 sequences, 24% found once. CD8+CD4-CCR7+CD45RA+ cells were sorted as naive CD8 T cells. CDR1 KGHDR and CDR2 SFDVKD come from the germline V gene. The trim removed 5 bases at V and 1 base at J, leaving 4 bases unmatched. The CDR3 has 16 amino acids. This clonotype was counted a few times. Its antigen is undetermined. This receptor was obtained from a human donor in good health. Some libraries in this study had Jurkat cell RNA spiked in. The sequencing sample was made of naive CD8+ T cells from blood, with Jurkat cell RNA spiked in. This sample's subset: FACS-sorted CD8+CD4-CCR7+CD45RA+ naive T cells. The rearrangement joins TRBV24-1 to TRBJ2-3, with 11 positions matching TRBD2. CDR3 residues: CATSVGSGRGTDTQYF. CDR3 nucleotide sequence: TGTGCCACCAGTGTCGGTAGCGGGAGGGGCACAGATACGCAGTATTTT.